This T cell receptor beta chain came from a study of spatial heterogeneity in lung cancer. From the 5' RACE reads, TCRdb called clonotypes with MiXCR, one entry per CDR3 protein. The table includes 45,000 to 65,000 distinct CDR3 sequences, over 5.5% detected once. Germline V CDR1 and CDR2: SGHVS, FQNEAQ. This CDR3 comprises 16 residues. With 3 bases removed from V and 5 bases from J, the gap between germline ends came to 17 bases. As for time point: sample taken at primary tumor resection. Material for sequencing was whole RNA from tumor, nontumor lung or frozen PBMC, left unsorted. Patients with untreated early-stage non-small cell lung cancer, numbering around 72, were the donors.

V usage is TRBV7-8 and J usage is TRBJ1-5; D is undetermined. The source of this sequence is a female donor with early-stage non-small cell lung cancer. This specimen consisted of PBMCs, obtained at surgery. The CDR3 sequence: CASSLAGRSGYQPQHF. CDR3 nucleotides: TGTGCCAGCAGCTTGGCGGGGAGATCGGGGTATCAGCCCCAGCATTTT.